This T cell receptor (beta chain) was captured in a study of blood T cell repertoires in COVID-19. As for the study in general: T cells, B-cell-depleted T cells, or PBMCs supplied cDNA or gDNA.

This CDR3 region has 15 residues. Under the authors' procedure: Amplification from reference gene primers served as the basis for estimated nucleated cell counts. Data came from immunoSEQ multiplex PCR; TCRdb stores just in-frame clones and leaves some out. The DNA gave D and trimming, while V, J and clone size come from that table. The sample shows over 200,000 clones, around four fifths of them seen only once. The sequence derives from an elderly man with acute or convalescent COVID-19. The J gene is TRBJ2-4, the V gene TRBV21-1; TRBD1, the D gene given by the table, was not confirmed from the DNA. TRBV21-1 represents a pseudogene. Sample: peripheral blood. The CDR3 loop reads CASSKEEQDINIQYF. CDR3 coding DNA: TGTGCCAGCAGCAAAGAAGAACAGGATATAAACATTCAGTACTTC.